What follows are 19 T cell receptor beta chains derived from one specimen sequenced in a study of blood T cells in healthy people across ages. A second PCR of about 7 to 12 cycles used a sample-barcoded 5' primer and a J-beta primer mix. From the 5' RACE reads, TCRdb called clonotypes with MiXCR, one entry per CDR3 protein. The sample carries 1.5 million to 2 million distinct CDR3 sequences, under 30% recorded once. The sample taken for sequencing was blood. All receptors come from a woman younger than 45 in good health.

The chain combines TRBV7-9 with TRBJ2-7, with D tentatively TRBD2 (6 bases). Germline V gene sequence: CDR1 SEHNR, CDR2 FQNEAQ (reference sequence). The CDR3 runs to 13 residues. V gave up 4 bases and J gave up 5 bases, with 12 bases separating them. The CDR3 DNA reads TGTGCCAGCAGCTGGACTACTTCCAACGAGCAGTACTTC. Its translation is CASSWTTSNEQYF.

The rearrangement joins TRBV5-1 to TRBJ2-1; perhaps TRBD1 as D (6 bases). V shed 4 bases and J shed 6 bases, with 14 bases lying between them. This CDR3 has 14 amino acids. Germline lookup yields CDR1 SGHRS and CDR2 YFSETQ. The CDR3 DNA is TGCGCCAGCAGCGGACAGTCGGGTGGCAATGAGCAGTTCTTC. Translated, it gives CASSGQSGGNEQFF. The full variable domain, in which reference TRBV5-1 and TRBJ2-1 provide the parts outside the CDR3, is KAGVTQTPRYLIKTRGQQVTLSCSPISGHRSVSWYQQTPGQGLQFLFEYFSETQRNKGNFPGRFSGRQFSNSRSEMNVSTLELGDSALYLCASSGQSGGNEQFFGPGTRLTVL.

This clonotype has only a few counts. This chain's CDR3 is CASGTSADYEQYF. The DNA of the CDR3 is TGTGCCAGCGGAACTAGCGCTGACTACGAGCAGTACTTC. The chain combines TRBV12-3 or TRBV12-4 with TRBJ2-7; TRBD2 aligns across 7 bases. This CDR3 comprises 13 residues. V dropped 8 bases and J dropped 3; count of bases not matched to a gene: 7.

This clonotype turned up a few times. CDR3 in amino acids: CSARDIAGVSYERYF. CDR3 coding DNA: TGCAGTGCTAGAGACATAGCGGGGGTTTCCTACGAGCGGTACTTC. The rearrangement links TRBV20-1 to TRBJ2-5; 9 bases are shared with TRBD2. The CDR3 totals 15 residues. CDR1 and CDR2 from the germline V gene are DFQATT and SNEGSKA (reference sequence). V lost 0 bases and J lost 13; bases outside the gene matches: 15.

This clonotype was observed at least ten times. The rearrangement joins TRBV7-2 to TRBJ2-7; 9 bases line up with TRBD2. This CDR3 is 16 amino acids long. V was clipped by 6 bases and J by 3 bases; unmatched bases: 12. CDR1 is SGHTA and CDR2 is FQGNSA in the germline V gene. CDR3 loop: CASSRGGARGNYEQYF. The CDR3 DNA sequence: TGTGCCAGCAGTCGCGGGGGGGCCCGCGGCAACTACGAGCAGTACTTC.

This clonotype was seen a handful of times. As DNA, the CDR3 is TGTGCCAGCAGCCTCGGGACGGCTATCTACGAGCAGTACTTC. It encodes CASSLGTAIYEQYF. The rearrangement links TRBV7-9 to TRBJ2-4; D assignment may be TRBD1 or TRBD2 (5 bases each). Gene TRBJ2-7 matches the end of the DNA better, so the J call may be wrong. Germline V gene data show CDR1 as SEHNR and CDR2 as FQNEAQ (reference sequence). This CDR3 has 14 amino acids.

This chain links TRBV5-1 with TRBJ1-1, with TRBD1 as a possible D gene (6 bases). V lost 3 bases and J lost 0, with 12 bases in between. Looked up from germline, CDR1 is SGHRS and CDR2 is YFSETQ. The length of the CDR3 is 15 residues. DNA for the CDR3: TGCGCCAGCAGCTCCGGGACACTCATGAACACTGAAGCTTTCTTT. Residues: CASSSGTLMNTEAFF. The variable domain in full, with the rest retrieved from reference TRBV5-1 and TRBJ1-1, is KAGVTQTPRYLIKTRGQQVTLSCSPISGHRSVSWYQQTPGQGLQFLFEYFSETQRNKGNFPGRFSGRQFSNSRSEMNVSTLELGDSALYLCASSSGTLMNTEAFFGQGTRLTVV.

The rearrangement links TRBV5-1 to TRBJ1-2, with D maybe TRBD1 (5 bases). V lost 0 bases, J lost 6 bases, and 18 bases lay in between. The V gene's germline CDR1 is SGHRS and CDR2 YFSETQ. The CDR3 consists of 16 residues. CDR3 coding DNA: TGCGCCAGCAGCTTGGCCGGAGAGGGAGGGGTAGATGGCTACACCTTC. Amino acids: CASSLAGEGGVDGYTF.

This clonotype was detected many times. This sequence joins TRBV11-2 and TRBJ2-7; D not certain. Trimming left V 3 bases short and J 1 base short, with 13 bases between. The length of the CDR3 is 15 residues. Germline V gene sequence: CDR1 SGHAT, CDR2 FQNNGV. The CDR3 sequence: CASSFRSPGSYEQYF. The CDR3 nucleotides read TGTGCCAGCAGCTTCAGATCCCCAGGATCCTACGAGCAGTACTTC.

This clonotype was seen at least ten times. This rearrangement joins TRBV20-1 to TRBJ2-7; TRBD2 agrees at 11 bases. The V gene's germline CDR1 is DFQATT and CDR2 SNEGSKA (reference sequence). V trimming: 3 bases; J trimming: 2 bases; junction bases outside the gene matches: 3. This CDR3 spans 14 amino acids. The CDR3 nucleotides are TGCAGTGCTAGGGGTAGCGGGGGGGCCTACGAGCAGTACTTC. Its protein product is CSARGSGGAYEQYF.

The V call is TRBV6-2 or TRBV6-3, the J call TRBJ1-5; D is perhaps TRBD1 (5 bases). Germline CDR1 MNHEY, CDR2 SVGEGT. The length of the CDR3 is 14 residues. Trimming shortened V by 6 bases and J by 3 bases, and 12 bases separated the two germline ends. The CDR3 region is CASSPQEVNQPQHF. The CDR3 DNA reads TGTGCCAGCAGCCCACAGGAGGTCAATCAGCCCCAGCATTTT.

As to this clonotype: One junction end does not reproduce the germline sequence, and a read error may be involved. The genes are TRBV7-2 and TRBJ2-3; TRBD1 is a possible D gene (5 bases). This CDR3 has 16 amino acids. CDR1 SGHTA and CDR2 FQGNSA come from the germline V gene. For the CDR3, the DNA is TGTGCCAGCAGCGCGCGACTGGAAAGATCCACAGGTACGCAGTATTTT. It yields the protein CASSARLERSTGTQYF.

The table lists this clonotype with many counts. The chain is built from TRBV29-1 and TRBJ2-7; D is possibly TRBD1 (6 bases). V lost 6 bases and J lost 3, with 15 bases in between. CDR1 is SQVTM and CDR2 is ANQGSEA in the germline V gene. The CDR3 is 13 residues long. The chain's CDR3 is CSVSWTENYEQYF. The CDR3 coding sequence is TGCAGCGTATCCTGGACAGAGAACTACGAGCAGTACTTC.

This chain uses TRBV6-1 with TRBJ1-6; 9 positions agree with TRBD1. V trimming: 10 bases; J trimming: 8 bases; junction bases outside the gene matches: 6. CDR1 and CDR2 from the germline V gene are MNHNS and SASEGT. This CDR3 region has 13 residues. CDR3 bases: TGTGCCACAGCGGGACAGGGCGATTCACCCCTCCACTTT. It specifies CATAGQGDSPLHF.

The V and J genes are TRBV12-3 or TRBV12-4 and TRBJ1-2; TRBD1 matches 8 bases. V dropped 6 bases and J dropped 4; count of bases not matched to a gene: 10. The CDR3 is 15 residues long. The CDR3, as DNA: TGTGCCAGCAGCCCATCGACAGGGGTCCTCTATGGCTACACCTTC. Amino acids: CASSPSTGVLYGYTF.

This chain connects TRBV3-1 to TRBJ2-1; possibly TRBD2 for D (7 bases). CDR1 LGHDT and CDR2 YNNKEL come from the germline V gene (reference sequence). With 4 bases removed from V and 4 bases from J, the gap between germline ends came to 17 bases. The CDR3 runs to 16 residues. CDR3 protein: CASSPGGGGAYNEQFF. Written as DNA, the CDR3 is TGTGCCAGCAGCCCTGGGGGAGGGGGAGCTTACAATGAGCAGTTCTTC.

This clonotype was observed many times. V usage is TRBV5-1 and J usage is TRBJ2-7, with 7 bases identical to TRBD2. Germline-derived CDR1 and CDR2 are SGHRS and YFSETQ. The CDR3 runs 18 residues. J gave up 0 bases and V 7 bases, and 19 bases lay outside the gene matches. In nucleotides, the CDR3 is TGCGCCAGCCGTCGGGGGGATCCAAGGACACTATACTCCTACGAGCAGTACTTC. Translated: CASRRGDPRTLYSYEQYF. The full variable domain, completed using reference TRBV5-1 and TRBJ2-7, is KAGVTQTPRYLIKTRGQQVTLSCSPISGHRSVSWYQQTPGQGLQFLFEYFSETQRNKGNFPGRFSGRQFSNSRSEMNVSTLELGDSALYLCASRRGDPRTLYSYEQYFGPGTRLTVT.

This rearrangement joins TRBV5-5 to TRBJ2-2; no definite D call. The CDR3 sequence is 15 residues long. The V gene lost 0 bases and the J gene lost 4 bases, with 10 bases spanning the gap. Germline V CDR1 and CDR2: SGHKS, YYEKEE (reference sequence). The CDR3 sequence: CASSLATVSTGELFF. CDR3 bases: TGTGCCAGCAGCTTGGCGACGGTTTCCACCGGGGAGCTGTTTTTT.

In its sample, this clonotype was seen many times. The chain links TRBV10-2 to TRBJ2-5; D not resolved. Germline V gene sequence: CDR1 WSHSY, CDR2 SAAADI. The V end was cut by 0 bases, the J end by 1 base, with 6 bases between. The CDR3 is 14 residues long. The CDR3, as DNA: TGCGCCAGCAGTGAGTCGAATACCCAAGAGACCCAGTACTTC. Protein sequence: CASSESNTQETQYF.